One sample yielded the 22 T cell receptor beta chains listed below, sequenced in a study of cytomegalovirus exposure and HLA in healthy donors. This PCR relied on a set of 60 Vbeta primers and 13 Jbeta primers. TCRdb's copy holds only in-frame clones and misses some; the assay was immunoSEQ multiplex PCR. The sample comprises about 98,000 clones, about 74% of which are singletons, and 1.8% rests with the top ten. The specimen sequenced was PBMCs. The receptors were gathered from a male donor in good health and CMV-seronegative.

This clone showed up just once. This chain uses TRBV30 with TRBJ1-5, with D hard to call. Trimming removed 3 bases at V and 6 bases at J, with 12 bases between. This CDR3 is 13 amino acids long. Germline V gene data show CDR1 as GTSNPN and CDR2 as SVGIG (reference sequence). CDR3 sequence: CAWSPERSQPQHF. The CDR3 nucleotides are TGTGCCTGGAGCCCCGAAAGGAGTCAGCCCCAGCATTTT.

This chain connects TRBV7-6 to TRBJ2-3; 15 positions match TRBD2. Germline trimming cut 5 bases from V and 1 base from J; bases unmatched to any gene: 13. CDR3 length equals 20 residues. The germline V gene has CDR1 SGHVS and CDR2 FNYEAQ. CDR3 DNA sequence: TGTGCCAGCAGCCAATTCCCGGGACTAGCGGGAGGACCTGGCACAGATACGCAGTATTTT. It is translated as CASSQFPGLAGGPGTDTQYF.

The chain combines TRBV9 with TRBJ1-2, with TRBD1 identical over 9 bases. Germline lookup yields CDR1 SGDLS and CDR2 YYNGEE. The V segment lost 4 bases and the J segment 4 bases; nucleotides outside the gene matches: 14. The CDR3 loop spans 17 amino acids. Written as DNA, the CDR3 is TGTGCCAGCAGCAGACCAGGACAGGGGCTAGATGGCTATGGCTACACCTTC. This codes for CASSRPGQGLDGYGYTF.

The chain joins TRBV7-2 to TRBJ2-7; 8 bases are shared with TRBD2. CDR1 is SGHTA and CDR2 is FQGNSA in the germline V gene. Trimming at V came to 1 base and at J to 4 bases, leaving 15 bases not matched to a gene. This CDR3 is 18 amino acids long. CDR3 in DNA: TGTGCCAGCAGCTTAGGGGCGATGGGGGCTAGCGGGTTGTACGAGCAGTACTTC. This encodes CASSLGAMGASGLYEQYF.

CDR3 sequence reads: CAWSVRGGRGNTIYF. The DNA of the CDR3 is TGTGCCTGGAGTGTACGAGGAGGGCGCGGAAACACCATATATTTT. This sequence joins TRBV30 and TRBJ1-3; the D is unclear. There are 15 residues in the CDR3. Germline V lookup: CDR1 GTSNPN, CDR2 SVGIG (reference sequence). V gave up 0 bases and J gave up 4 bases, with 13 bases separating them.

The chain combines TRBV9 with TRBJ2-6; 9 positions agree with TRBD1. Trimming removed 2 bases from V and 0 bases from J; junction bases left unmatched: 9. CDR3 length: 19 residues. Germline CDR1 reads SGDLS; CDR2 reads YYNGEE. In DNA form, the CDR3 reads TGTGCCAGCAGCGTGGGACAGGGAAAAAGAAACTCTGGGGCCAACGTCCTGACTTTC. Amino acid sequence: CASSVGQGKRNSGANVLTF.

This clone occurred a few times. The J gene is TRBJ2-7, the V gene TRBV6-1, with D tentatively TRBD2 (6 bases). Germline V gene lookup returns CDR1 MNHNS and CDR2 SASEGT. Trimming pared 4 bases from V and 2 bases from J, leaving 15 bases between. The CDR3 is made up of 15 amino acids. CDR3 residues: CASSGLERAPYEQYF. CDR3 DNA sequence: TGTGCCAGCAGTGGTTTGGAGCGGGCTCCCTACGAGCAGTACTTC.

The chain has TRBV11-2 and TRBJ2-1, with 8 bases that match TRBD1. The CDR3 runs to 16 residues. The germline V gene has CDR1 SGHAT and CDR2 FQNNGV. The V segment lost 5 bases and the J segment 6 bases; nucleotides outside the gene matches: 12. The DNA of the CDR3 is TGTGCCAGCAGCCAAAATCCGGGACAGGAAGGCAATGAGCAGTTCTTC. Its translation is CASSQNPGQEGNEQFF.

The chain links TRBV4-1 to TRBJ1-1, with D possibly TRBD1 on 5 matching bases. V lost 0 bases and J 8 bases, leaving 13 bases between the germline ends. This CDR3 has 14 residues. Germline V CDR1 and CDR2: MGHRA, YSYEKL. CDR3 in DNA: TGCGCCAGCAGCCAAGATCCTGGGGGGGGAGAAGCTTTCTTT. Its translation is CASSQDPGGGEAFF.

The chain has TRBV7-9 and TRBJ1-2; D is undetermined. CDR3 size: 13 residues. Germline CDR1 and CDR2: SEHNR and FQNEAQ (reference sequence). Trimming left V 4 bases short and J 5 bases short, with 11 bases between. The DNA of the CDR3 is TGTGCCAGCAGCTCTACTGCGGGATATGGCTACACCTTC. It specifies CASSSTAGYGYTF.

In this sample, this clone turned up once. The chain joins TRBV19 to TRBJ2-5; TRBD1 is a possible D gene (5 bases). V shed 7 bases and J shed 1 base, with 13 bases lying between them. This CDR3 contains 14 residues. Germline V lookup: CDR1 LNHDA, CDR2 SQIVND (reference sequence). The CDR3 protein is CASNDRGFQETQYF. The DNA of the CDR3 is TGTGCCAGTAACGACAGAGGATTCCAAGAGACCCAGTACTTC.

This chain uses TRBV29-1 with TRBJ2-3; possibly TRBD2 for D (5 bases). CDR1 is SQVTM, CDR2 ANQGSEA, per germline. The CDR3 is 13 amino acids. Trimming removed 8 bases from V and 7 bases from J, with 19 bases in between. The CDR3 region is CSPAGLAANTQYF. CDR3 nucleotide sequence: TGCAGCCCCGCCGGGCTAGCTGCGAATACGCAGTATTTT.

The rearrangement links TRBV4-3 to TRBJ2-1; D not certain. The CDR3 loop spans 14 amino acids. CDR1 LGHNA and CDR2 YSLEER come from the germline V gene. V gave up 0 bases and J gave up 3 bases, with 6 bases separating them. The CDR3 sequence is CASSQENSYNEQFF. The CDR3 region has the DNA TGCGCCAGCAGCCAAGAAAACAGCTACAATGAGCAGTTCTTC.

The J gene is TRBJ2-7, the V gene TRBV30; 9 nucleotides line up with TRBD2. The trim removed 3 bases at V and 2 bases at J, leaving 5 bases unmatched. CDR1 is GTSNPN and CDR2 is SVGIG in the germline V gene (reference sequence). There are 14 residues in the CDR3. CDR3 amino acids: CAWSRASGAYEQYF. The CDR3 bases are TGTGCCTGGAGCCGGGCTAGCGGGGCCTACGAGCAGTACTTC.

The rearrangement uses TRBV19 and TRBJ2-7, with a weak D call TRBD2 (6 bases). Germline CDR1 is LNHDA and CDR2 is SQIVND (reference sequence). The CDR3 is 15 amino acids. The V and J ends lost 4 bases and 3 bases respectively, with 16 bases between them. CDR3 loop: CASSNAGTGIYEQYF. The CDR3 nucleotides read TGTGCCAGTAGTAACGCCGGGACTGGGATCTACGAGCAGTACTTC.

V is TRBV28 and J is TRBJ2-5; weak D call: TRBD1 (5 bases). The V and J ends lost 0 bases and 4 bases respectively, with 6 bases between them. The CDR3 extends over 13 amino acids. From germline, CDR1 is MDHEN and CDR2 SYDVKM. DNA of the CDR3: TGTGCCAGCAGTTTATGGCAGGGAGAGACCCAGTACTTC. Translated, it gives CASSLWQGETQYF.

The chain couples TRBV21-1 to TRBJ1-2. TRBV21-1 is termed a pseudogene. The CDR3 is 12 residues long. CDR3 coding DNA: TGTGCCGCCCGGGGGGCTAACTATGGCTACACCTTC. Encoded protein: CAARGANYGYTF.

This chain joins TRBV5-1 and TRBJ2-6; maybe TRBD1 (6 bases). The V and J ends lost 2 bases and 0 bases respectively, with 24 bases between them. The CDR3 contains 21 residues. CDR1 and CDR2 from the germline V gene are SGHRS and YFSETQ. The CDR3 coding sequence is TGCGCCAGCAGCTTTTTGGGGGCGTACGCAGGGACCAACTCTGGGGCCAACGTCCTGACTTTC. Amino acid sequence: CASSFLGAYAGTNSGANVLTF.

The chain links TRBV29-1 to TRBJ2-5, with D possibly being TRBD2 (5 bases). Looked up from germline, CDR1 is SQVTM and CDR2 is ANQGSEA. V was pared by 3 bases and J by 4 bases, with 12 bases between. The CDR3 covers 13 residues. The CDR3 protein is CSVDVIGRETQYF. CDR3 in DNA: TGCAGCGTTGACGTGATAGGGAGAGAGACCCAGTACTTC.

The chain carries TRBV5-6 and TRBJ2-7, with 10 bases lining up with TRBD2. The CDR3 sequence is 15 residues long. The V and J ends lost 3 bases and 3 bases, in that order; junction bases with no gene match: 6. Germline-derived CDR1 and CDR2 are SGHDT and YYEEEE. DNA for the CDR3: TGTGCCAGCAGCTCCGGACTAGCGGAAAACTACGAGCAGTACTTC. Its translation: CASSSGLAENYEQYF.

The chain employs TRBV5-6 and TRBJ1-4; D might be TRBD1 (5 bases). Looked up from germline, CDR1 is SGHDT and CDR2 is YYEEEE. The ends were cut back, 5 bases at V and 0 bases at J, with 8 bases in the middle. This CDR3 comprises 14 residues. CDR3 residues: CASRTTATNEKLFF. In nucleotides, the CDR3 is TGTGCCAGCAGGACGACAGCAACTAATGAAAAACTGTTTTTT.

The chain carries TRBV27 and TRBJ2-1; 7 positions match TRBD2. Germline V gene data show CDR1 as MNHEY and CDR2 as SMNVEV (reference sequence). The CDR3 length is 16 residues. V shed 6 bases and J 1 base; nucleotides not matched to a gene: 9. CDR3 amino acids: CASSFIGGVSYNEQFF. CDR3 DNA: TGTGCCAGCAGCTTTATTGGGGGGGTATCCTACAATGAGCAGTTCTTC.